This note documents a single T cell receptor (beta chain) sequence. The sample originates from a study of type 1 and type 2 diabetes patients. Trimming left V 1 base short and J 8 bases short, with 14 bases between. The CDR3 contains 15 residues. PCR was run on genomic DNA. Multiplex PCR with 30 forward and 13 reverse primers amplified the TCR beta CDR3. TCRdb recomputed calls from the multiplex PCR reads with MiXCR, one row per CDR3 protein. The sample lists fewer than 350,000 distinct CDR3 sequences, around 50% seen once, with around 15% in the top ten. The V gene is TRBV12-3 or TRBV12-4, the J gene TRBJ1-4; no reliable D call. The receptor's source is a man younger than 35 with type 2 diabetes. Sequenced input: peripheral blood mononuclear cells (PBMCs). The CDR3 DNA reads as TGTGCCAGCAGTTTAGACCGAGGGTCACGGGAAAAACTGTTTTTT. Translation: CASSLDRGSREKLFF.